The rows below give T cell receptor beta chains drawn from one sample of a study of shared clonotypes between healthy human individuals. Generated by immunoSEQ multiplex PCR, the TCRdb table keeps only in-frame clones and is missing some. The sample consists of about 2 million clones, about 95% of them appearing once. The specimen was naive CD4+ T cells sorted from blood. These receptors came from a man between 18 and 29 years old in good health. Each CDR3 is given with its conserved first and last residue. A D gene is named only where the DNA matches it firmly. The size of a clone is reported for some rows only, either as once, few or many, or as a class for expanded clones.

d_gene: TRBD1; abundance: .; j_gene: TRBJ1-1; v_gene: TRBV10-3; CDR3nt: TGTGCCATCGGGCGACAGGGATTGACTGAAGCTTTCTTT; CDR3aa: CAIGRQGLTEAFF
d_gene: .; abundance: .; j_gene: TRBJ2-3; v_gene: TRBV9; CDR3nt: TGTGCCAGCAGCGTAGAGGGGGTATGGTCCAGCACAGATACGCAGTATTTT; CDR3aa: CASSVEGVWSSTDTQYF
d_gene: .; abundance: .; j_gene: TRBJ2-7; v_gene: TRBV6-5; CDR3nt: TGTGCCAGCAGTCGGAAGCGGGTGTCCTACGAGCAGTACTTC; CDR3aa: CASSRKRVSYEQYF
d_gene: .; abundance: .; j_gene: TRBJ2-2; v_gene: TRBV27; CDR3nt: TGTGCCAGCAGTTTTGGGTTCCGGACAGCGAACACCGGGGAGCTGTTTTTT; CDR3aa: CASSFGFRTANTGELFF
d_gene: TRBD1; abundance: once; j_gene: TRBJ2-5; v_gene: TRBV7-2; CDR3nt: TGTGCCAGCACCCTCAGGGGGAGAGGGCAAGAGACCCAGTACTTC; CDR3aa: CASTLRGRGQETQYF
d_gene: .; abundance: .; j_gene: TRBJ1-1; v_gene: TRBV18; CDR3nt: TGTGCCAGCTCTCCAGCCGGGAGCACTGAAGCTTTCTTT; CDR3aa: CASSPAGSTEAFF
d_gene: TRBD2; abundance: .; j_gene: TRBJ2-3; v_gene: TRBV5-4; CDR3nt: TGTGCCAGCAGCTTGGATGCGGGGGGCACAGATACGCAGTATTTT; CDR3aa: CASSLDAGGTDTQYF
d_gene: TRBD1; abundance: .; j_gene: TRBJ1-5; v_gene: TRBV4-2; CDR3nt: TGTGCCAGCAGCCAATCGGGACAGGGGAATCAGCCCCAGCATTTT; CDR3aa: CASSQSGQGNQPQHF
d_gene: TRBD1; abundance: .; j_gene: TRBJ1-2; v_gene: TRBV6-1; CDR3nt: TGTGCCAGCAGTGGAGTTGGGGACAGGTCGTTGAATGGCTACACCTTC; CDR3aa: CASSGVGDRSLNGYTF
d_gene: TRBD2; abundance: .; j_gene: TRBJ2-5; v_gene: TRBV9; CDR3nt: TGTGCCAGCAGCTTCGGACTAGCGGGAACCACACTGTGGGAGACCCAGTACTTC; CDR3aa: CASSFGLAGTTLWETQYF
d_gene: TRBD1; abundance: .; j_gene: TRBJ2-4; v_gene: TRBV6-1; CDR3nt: TGTGCCAGCAGTGAAGCGCTGAGTTATGGGGACAGGGGCCTAATAGCCAAAAACATTCAGTACTTC; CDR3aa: CASSEALSYGDRGLIAKNIQYF
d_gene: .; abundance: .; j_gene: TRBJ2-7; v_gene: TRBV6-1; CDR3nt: TGTGCCGGACAGCGGGACACCTCCTCCTACGAGCAGTACTTC; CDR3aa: CAGQRDTSSYEQYF
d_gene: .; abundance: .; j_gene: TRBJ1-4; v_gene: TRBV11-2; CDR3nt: TGTGCCAGCGGGCGGGGCAGTTTGGAAAAACTGTTTTTT; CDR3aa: CASGRGSLEKLFF
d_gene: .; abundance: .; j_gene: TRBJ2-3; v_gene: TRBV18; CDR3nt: TGTGCCAGCTCACCAGGCAGCGGCACAGATACGCAGTATTTT; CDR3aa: CASSPGSGTDTQYF
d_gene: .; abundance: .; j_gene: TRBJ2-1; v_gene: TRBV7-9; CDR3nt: TGTGCCAGCAGCTTAAGGTTTCGGGCTAGCGCCCTGGACAATGAGCAGTTCTTC; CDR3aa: CASSLRFRASALDNEQFF
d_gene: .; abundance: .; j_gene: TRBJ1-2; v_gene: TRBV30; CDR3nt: TGTGCCTGGAGTGTCGGTAGGGGGAATGGCTACACCTTC; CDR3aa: CAWSVGRGNGYTF